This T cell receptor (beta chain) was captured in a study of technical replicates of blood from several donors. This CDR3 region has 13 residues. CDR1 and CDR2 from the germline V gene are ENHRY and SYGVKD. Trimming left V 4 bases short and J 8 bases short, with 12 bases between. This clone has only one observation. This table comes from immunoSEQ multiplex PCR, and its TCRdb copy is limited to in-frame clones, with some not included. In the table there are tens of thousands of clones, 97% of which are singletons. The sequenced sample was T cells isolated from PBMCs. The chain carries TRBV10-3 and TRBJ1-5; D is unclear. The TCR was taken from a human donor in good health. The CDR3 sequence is CAISVGDSEPQHF. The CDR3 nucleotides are TGTGCCATCAGTGTGGGTGACTCAGAGCCCCAGCATTTT.